This T cell receptor (beta chain) is drawn from a study of CD8+ T cells in alopecia areata. Study-level points and caveats: Whereas mice showed it more clearly, TCR sharing across patients was murkier, possibly because of HLA. Greater clonality was observed in lesional scalp samples, especially alopecia totalis/universalis, versus normal scalp.

With respect to this clone: The antigen remains undetermined.

RNA extraction was followed by reverse transcription into cDNA, which acted as the sequencing template. The repertoire was sequenced with immunoSEQ multiplex PCR; TCRdb's copy has only in-frame clones and lacks some. This sample yields about 69,000 clones, of which approximately 58% are seen a single time; about 15% belongs to the top ten. The receptor's source is a human donor with alopecia areata. Sequenced material: CD8+ T cells sorted from blood, taken at week 0.

This chain's CDR3 is CASSQDIRGNYGYTF. In DNA form, the CDR3 reads TGCGCCAGCAGCCAAGATATCCGGGGGAACTATGGCTACACCTTC. V and J are TRBV4-3 and TRBJ1-2; D might be TRBD1 (5 bases). Germline CDR1 and CDR2: LGHNA and YSLEER. V was cut by 0 bases and J by 2 bases, with 10 bases left in between. This CDR3 has 15 amino acids.